A single sample is the source of the 32 T cell receptor beta chains below, sequenced in a study of blood T cell repertoires in COVID-19. The method was immunoSEQ multiplex PCR; TCRdb's version includes in-frame clones alone and lacks a portion of them. The table shows around 250,000 clones, with roughly 88% occurring only once. Sequenced sample: peripheral blood. All receptors derive from a human donor in a cohort sampled during active COVID-19.

The V gene is TRBV6-5, the J gene TRBJ2-5; 7 nucleotides line up with TRBD1. Per germline, CDR1 MNHEY and CDR2 SVGAGI. V was clipped by 6 bases and J by 5 bases; unmatched bases: 6. The CDR3 runs 13 residues. The CDR3, as DNA: TGTGCCAGCAGGATCAGGGGGAGCGAGACCCAGTACTTC. Its protein is CASRIRGSETQYF.

The V gene is TRBV10-3, the J gene TRBJ2-7, with 9 bases that match TRBD2. The CDR3 is made up of 15 amino acids. The V and J ends lost 0 bases and 3 bases, in that order; junction bases with no gene match: 3. Germline loops: CDR1 ENHRY, CDR2 SYGVKD. The CDR3 bases are TGTGCCATCAGTGAGTCATATAGCGGGAGCTACGAGCAGTACTTC. Translating gives CAISESYSGSYEQYF.

The V and J genes are TRBV28 and TRBJ1-2, with unresolved D. Germline V gives CDR1 MDHEN, CDR2 SYDVKM. CDR3 length: 12 residues. V lost 3 bases and J 7 bases, leaving 9 bases between the germline ends. CDR3 nucleotide sequence: TGTGCCAGCAGTTTCCGAGAGGGTGGCTACACCTTC. It yields the protein CASSFREGGYTF.

This clone showed up just once. This sequence joins TRBV6-2 or TRBV6-3 and TRBJ2-3; perhaps TRBD2 as D (5 bases). Between the trimmed V and J ends, which lost 5 bases and 0 bases, there was a span of 18 bases. The CDR3 contains 17 residues. Germline V gene data show CDR1 as MNHEY and CDR2 as SVGEGT. Written as DNA, the CDR3 is TGTGCCAGCAGTACCGAGGGCGGCGCCACTAGCACAGATACGCAGTATTTT. Its protein product is CASSTEGGATSTDTQYF.

The rearrangement links TRBV25-1 to TRBJ2-6, with a possible D match to TRBD1 (5 bases). This CDR3 has 16 residues. Germline V gene data show CDR1 as MGHDK and CDR2 as SYGVNS. The ends were cut back, 5 bases at V and 0 bases at J, with 11 bases in the middle. CDR3 in amino acids: CASSIQVPSGANVLTF. The CDR3 DNA is TGTGCCAGCAGTATACAGGTCCCCTCTGGGGCCAACGTCCTGACTTTC.

V is TRBV11-1 and J is TRBJ2-3, with a possible D match to TRBD1 (5 bases). The CDR3 has 16 amino acids. Germline-derived CDR1 and CDR2 are SGHAT and FQDESV (reference sequence). Trimming shortened V by 2 bases and J by 0 bases, and 12 bases separated the two germline ends. This chain's CDR3 is CASSLSDRDSTDTQYF. CDR3 bases: TGTGCCAGCAGCTTATCCGACAGAGACAGCACAGATACGCAGTATTTT.

The chain uses TRBV6-4 and TRBJ2-7, with 14 bases aligning to TRBD2. V shed 7 bases and J 5 bases; nucleotides not matched to a gene: 13. There are 17 residues in the CDR3. CDR1 is MRHNA and CDR2 is SNTAGT in the germline V gene. CDR3 amino acids: CASTLTSGRAGVHEQYF. The CDR3 region has the DNA TGTGCCAGCACCCTGACTAGCGGGAGGGCCGGGGTCCACGAGCAGTACTTC.

Worth noting for this clone: Germline is not matched at one junction end, which may reflect a read error. The V call is TRBV7-2, the J call TRBJ1-2; a possible D gene is TRBD1 (6 bases). From germline, CDR1 is SGHTA and CDR2 FQGNSA. The CDR3 sequence is 12 residues long. CDR3 nucleotide sequence: TGTGCCAGCAGCTTAGACCGGGTAGGGGGAGAGTTC. Protein: CASSLDRVGGEF.

V usage is TRBV27 and J usage is TRBJ1-2; possible D gene TRBD1, 5 bases. V lost 2 bases, J lost 8 bases, and 15 bases lay in between. Germline values: CDR1 MNHEY, CDR2 SMNVEV (reference sequence). The CDR3 spans 14 residues. CDR3 sequence (DNA): TGTGCCAGCAGTTTAGGTGGGCAGGGCAGAGGCTACACCTTC. Translation gives CASSLGGQGRGYTF.

The chain carries TRBV6-6 and TRBJ1-2; possibly TRBD1 for D (5 bases). Trimming removed 0 bases from V and 5 bases from J, with 13 bases in between. This CDR3 spans 15 amino acids. Looked up from germline, CDR1 is MNHNY and CDR2 is SVGAGI (reference sequence). CDR3 sequence (DNA): TGTGCCAGCAGTTACTCGAACGCGGGGCCGTATGGCTACACCTTC. This encodes CASSYSNAGPYGYTF.

This clone was seen just once. The rearrangement uses TRBV18 and TRBJ1-5, with D possibly TRBD1 on 5 matching bases. From germline, CDR1 is KGHSH and CDR2 LQKENI. V lost 3 bases to trimming and J lost 7 bases, with 13 bases between them. The CDR3 length is 14 residues. The CDR3 spells CASSPDSEEQPQHF. CDR3 DNA: TGTGCCAGCTCACCCGACAGTGAAGAGCAGCCCCAGCATTTT.

The chain couples TRBV7-8 to TRBJ1-1; no reliable D call. Germline V gives CDR1 SGHVS, CDR2 FQNEAQ. The CDR3 spans 14 residues. The V end was cut by 5 bases, the J end by 0 bases, with 10 bases between. In nucleotides, the CDR3 is TGTGCCAGCAGCGCGGGCACAATGAACACTGAAGCTTTCTTT. Amino acids: CASSAGTMNTEAFF.

This clone was observed a single time. This chain uses TRBV5-1 with TRBJ1-1; 11 bases fit TRBD1. V lost 4 bases, J lost 7 bases, and 3 bases stayed unmatched. CDR3 length: 13 residues. CDR1 and CDR2 from the germline V gene are SGHRS and YFSETQ. The CDR3 nucleotides are TGCGCCAGCAGCAGGACAGGGGGCTATGAAGCTTTCTTT. It is translated as CASSRTGGYEAFF.

This chain joins TRBV6-4 and TRBJ1-2; D is possibly TRBD1 (6 bases). CDR3 length: 13 residues. V lost 3 bases and J lost 5, with 10 bases in between. Germline V CDR1 and CDR2: MRHNA, SNTAGT. CDR3 nucleotide sequence: TGTGCCAGCAGTGAGTGGCAGGGGTATGGCTACACCTTC. Amino acid sequence: CASSEWQGYGYTF.

The CDR3 sequence is CASSILTGGYNSPLHF. The CDR3 coding sequence is TGTGCCAGTAGTATCCTGACAGGGGGCTATAATTCACCCCTCCACTTT. The chain couples TRBV19 to TRBJ1-6; TRBD1 matches at 9 bases. This CDR3 contains 16 residues. Germline V gene lookup returns CDR1 LNHDA and CDR2 SQIVND (reference sequence). After removal of 3 bases from V and 3 bases from J, the junction contained 3 bases not matched to a gene.

The V gene is TRBV13, the J gene TRBJ2-2, with TRBD2 as a possible D gene (7 bases). V shed 6 bases and J shed 4 bases, with 18 bases lying between them. Germline lookup yields CDR1 PRHDT and CDR2 FYEKMQ (reference sequence). The CDR3 loop spans 16 amino acids. For the CDR3, the DNA is TGTGCCAGCAGGCTCGGGGGGCAGGGGCGCACCGGGGAGCTGTTTTTT. Residues: CASRLGGQGRTGELFF. The whole variable domain, filled in from reference TRBV13 and TRBJ2-2, reads AAGVIQSPRHLIKEKRETATLKCYPIPRHDTVYWYQQGPGQDPQFLISFYEKMQSDKGSIPDRFSAQQFSDYHSELNMSSLELGDSALYFCASRLGGQGRTGELFFGEGSRLTVL.

The chain employs TRBV24-1 and TRBJ2-2; 9 bases agree with TRBD2. Germline V gene data show CDR1 as KGHDR and CDR2 as SFDVKD. V shed 3 bases, J shed 2 bases, and the junction held 3 bases outside the gene matches. This CDR3 has 16 amino acids. The CDR3, as DNA: TGTGCCACCAGTGATGCAGCGGGAGGTAACACCGGGGAGCTGTTTTTT. Translation: CATSDAAGGNTGELFF.

The genes are TRBV6-2 or TRBV6-3 and TRBJ1-5, with 9 bases matching TRBD1. Per the germline V gene, CDR1 is MNHEY and CDR2 is SVGEGT. This CDR3 has 21 residues. V dropped 5 bases and J dropped 0; count of bases not matched to a gene: 20. CDR3 DNA sequence: TGTGCCAGCAGTCCAATAAGAACCGGGACAGGGACTTCAGGTAGCAATCAGCCCCAGCATTTT. Its translation is CASSPIRTGTGTSGSNQPQHF.

This chain links TRBV6-6 with TRBJ1-5, with 8 bases identical to TRBD1. The V gene's germline CDR1 is MNHNY and CDR2 SVGAGI (reference sequence). The CDR3 sequence is 14 residues long. Trimming at V came to 4 bases and at J to 6 bases, leaving 5 bases not matched to a gene. The CDR3 DNA is TGTGCCAGCAGTTCGACAGGGGAACCTCAGCCCCAGCATTTT. Amino acid sequence: CASSSTGEPQPQHF.

This chain connects TRBV12-3 or TRBV12-4 to TRBJ2-2, with D unclear. V was shortened by 8 bases and J by 8 bases, with 9 bases between the two germline ends. This CDR3 has 11 residues. The CDR3 spells CASGRGGELFF. CDR3 sequence (DNA): TGTGCCAGCGGTCGAGGTGGGGAGCTGTTTTTT.

The chain links TRBV7-8 to TRBJ1-1, with a possible D match to TRBD1 (6 bases). This CDR3 comprises 14 residues. The germline CDR1 and CDR2 sequences are SGHVS and FQNEAQ. Trimming removed 2 bases at V and 1 base at J, with 8 bases between. As DNA, the CDR3 is TGTGCCAGCAGCTTAATCAGGGGGAACACTGAAGCTTTCTTT. It is translated as CASSLIRGNTEAFF.

This chain connects TRBV18 to TRBJ2-1, with TRBD2 identical over 16 bases. J lost 8 bases, V lost 2 bases, and 6 bases had no gene match. Germline V gene lookup returns CDR1 KGHSH and CDR2 LQKENI. The CDR3 has 17 amino acids. CDR3 bases: TGTGCCAGCTCACCATTAGAGGGACTAGCGGGAGGGCATGAGCAGTTCTTC. It encodes CASSPLEGLAGGHEQFF. Combining the CDR3 with reference TRBV18 and TRBJ2-1 gives the whole variable domain NAGVMQNPRHLVRRRGQEARLRCSPMKGHSHVYWYRQLPEEGLKFMVYLQKENIIDESGMPKERFSAEFPKEGPSILRIQQVVRGDSAAYFCASSPLEGLAGGHEQFFGPGTRLTVL.

This chain links TRBV24-1 with TRBJ1-6; the match to TRBD1 covers 11 bases. Losses at the gene ends were 4 bases for V and 7 bases for J; bases not matched to a gene: 8. CDR1 and CDR2 from the germline V gene are KGHDR and SFDVKD. The CDR3 is made up of 17 amino acids. The CDR3 loop reads CATSDPDRGLGNSPLHF. The CDR3 DNA reads as TGTGCCACCAGTGACCCGGACAGGGGGCTGGGGAATTCACCCCTCCACTTT.

A few counts support this clone. V gene TRBV6-5 combines with J gene TRBJ1-4; 7 nucleotides align to TRBD1. Trimming at V came to 5 bases and at J to 3 bases, leaving 6 bases not matched to a gene. Germline loops: CDR1 MNHEY, CDR2 SVGAGI. This CDR3 is 15 amino acids long. CDR3 sequence (DNA): TGTGCCAGCAGTCAGACAGGGTTACCTAATGAAAAACTGTTTTTT. It is translated as CASSQTGLPNEKLFF.

A remark on this clone: Other DNA sequences in the sample encode the same CDR3. The rearrangement links TRBV30 to TRBJ1-4; 8 nucleotides align to TRBD1. The CDR3 runs 14 residues. V trimming: 5 bases; J trimming: 5 bases; junction bases outside the gene matches: 7. Germline CDR1 GTSNPN, CDR2 SVGIG (reference sequence). The CDR3 sequence: CAWGGQGKNEKLFF. In nucleotides, the CDR3 is TGTGCCTGGGGAGGACAGGGCAAGAATGAAAAACTGTTTTTT.

Only a few counts were recorded for this clone. The gene calls are TRBV5-8 and TRBJ2-5; TRBD2 matches 7 bases. The CDR3 spans 17 residues. Germline-derived CDR1 and CDR2 are SGHTS and YDEGEE. Trimming at V came to 2 bases and at J to 3 bases, leaving 13 bases not matched to a gene. The CDR3 DNA reads as TGTGCCAGCAGCTTCCCATCGTGGCGGGAGCGAGAAGAGACCCAGTACTTC. Translation gives CASSFPSWREREETQYF.

The table lists this clone with a count of one. The CDR3 nucleotides read TGTGCCAGCTCACACTGGGACAGGGGTTCAAACTATGGCTACACCTTC. This gives the protein CASSHWDRGSNYGYTF. The chain is built from TRBV18 and TRBJ1-2, with 10 bases that match TRBD1. CDR1 is KGHSH, CDR2 LQKENI, per germline. The CDR3 has 16 residues. V lost 4 bases, J lost 2 bases, and 7 bases stayed unmatched. The full variable domain, rest sourced from reference TRBV18 and TRBJ1-2, is NAGVMQNPRHLVRRRGQEARLRCSPMKGHSHVYWYRQLPEEGLKFMVYLQKENIIDESGMPKERFSAEFPKEGPSILRIQQVVRGDSAAYFCASSHWDRGSNYGYTFGSGTRLTVV.

V usage is TRBV19 and J usage is TRBJ1-5; possible D gene TRBD1, 6 bases. The CDR3 covers 15 residues. Looked up from germline, CDR1 is LNHDA and CDR2 is SQIVND (reference sequence). The V gene lost 1 base and the J gene lost 6 bases, with 13 bases spanning the gap. The CDR3 region has the DNA TGTGCCAGTAGTATAGTCTTGGGGGCGGGTCAGCCCCAGCATTTT. It translates to CASSIVLGAGQPQHF.

This clone was recorded only once. The V call is TRBV27, the J call TRBJ1-1, with D perhaps matching TRBD1 (5 bases). Germline values: CDR1 MNHEY, CDR2 SMNVEV (reference sequence). V was cut by 0 bases and J by 1 base, with 15 bases left in between. The CDR3 contains 17 residues. CDR3 bases: TGTGCCAGCAGTTTATCGTGGCAGGGTTACCCGAACACTGAAGCTTTCTTT. Protein: CASSLSWQGYPNTEAFF.

The chain employs TRBV24-1 and TRBJ2-1; 7 bases are a match to TRBD1. The CDR3 spans 13 residues. Trimming took 5 bases from V and 8 from J; bases not matched to a gene: 5. Germline V lookup: CDR1 KGHDR, CDR2 SFDVKD. CDR3: CATSGPGGDEQFF. The CDR3 nucleotides are TGTGCCACCAGTGGACCAGGGGGAGATGAGCAGTTCTTC.

Comment on this clone: Other DNA sequences in the sample encode the same CDR3. V usage is TRBV18 and J usage is TRBJ2-7; D is undetermined. The CDR3 contains 12 residues. V was shortened by 3 bases and J by 2 bases, with 5 bases between the two germline ends. The germline V gene has CDR1 KGHSH and CDR2 LQKENI. The CDR3 is CASSPSTYEQYF. In DNA form, the CDR3 reads TGTGCCAGCTCACCGTCCACCTACGAGCAGTACTTC. Supplemented by reference TRBV18 and TRBJ2-7, the full variable domain reads NAGVMQNPRHLVRRRGQEARLRCSPMKGHSHVYWYRQLPEEGLKFMVYLQKENIIDESGMPKERFSAEFPKEGPSILRIQQVVRGDSAAYFCASSPSTYEQYFGPGTRLTVT.

The chain combines TRBV27 with TRBJ2-7, with 10 bases lining up with TRBD1. Germline-derived CDR1 and CDR2 are MNHEY and SMNVEV (reference sequence). Unmatched junction bases numbered 9, after V lost 9 bases and J lost 7 bases. The CDR3 is 13 residues long. The CDR3: CASSGTGVGEQYF. CDR3 nucleotide sequence: TGTGCCAGTTCCGGGACAGGGGTAGGAGAGCAGTACTTC.